This T cell receptor beta chain was documented in a study of T-cell reconstitution after alpha-beta-depleted transplantation in children. The V gene's germline CDR1 is MGHRA and CDR2 YSYEKL. The CDR3 spans 14 residues. Losses at the gene ends were 4 bases for V and 3 bases for J; bases not matched to a gene: 4. Concerning this clonotype: Its specificity is not known.

Unique molecular identifiers were built into the TCRbeta library. One entry per CDR3 protein, called by TCRdb with MiXCR from the PCR reads. The sample lists fewer than 1 million distinct CDR3 sequences; 15% to 20% were seen once. Notes on the study in general: Newly generated T cells supplied most T-cell counts and diversity one year post-transplant. The origin of high day-60 TCRbeta diversity in some patients lay in surviving recipient T cells and thymic progenitors. After transplant, at about two months, alpha-beta T cells were reportedly derived from several hundred expanded graft clones.

The sequencing used PBMCs, mostly from graft donor cells, collected 360 days after TCRalphabeta/CD19-depleted stem cell transplant. V usage is TRBV4-1 and J usage is TRBJ2-7; TRBD1 aligns across 9 bases. The sequence derives from a male patient aged 10 to 17 who had a stem cell transplant for acute lymphoblastic leukemia, so the T cells may come from the graft donor. CDR3 in DNA: TGCGCCAGCAGCCTCGGGACAGGGAACTACGAGCAGTACTTC. Its translation is CASSLGTGNYEQYF.